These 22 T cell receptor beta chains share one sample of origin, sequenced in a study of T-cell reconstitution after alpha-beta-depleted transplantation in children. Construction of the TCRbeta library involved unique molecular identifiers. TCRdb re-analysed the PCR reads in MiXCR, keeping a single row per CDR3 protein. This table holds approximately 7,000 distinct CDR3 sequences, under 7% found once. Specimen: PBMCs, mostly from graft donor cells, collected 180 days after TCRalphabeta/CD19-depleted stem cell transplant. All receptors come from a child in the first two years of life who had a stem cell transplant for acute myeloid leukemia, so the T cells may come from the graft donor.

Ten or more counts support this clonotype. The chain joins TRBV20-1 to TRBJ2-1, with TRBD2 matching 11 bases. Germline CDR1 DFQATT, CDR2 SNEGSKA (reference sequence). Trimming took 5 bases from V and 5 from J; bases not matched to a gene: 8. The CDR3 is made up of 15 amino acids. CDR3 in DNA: TGCAGTGCTTCCGTACTAGCGGGAGCCCACAATGAGCAGTTCTTC. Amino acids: CSASVLAGAHNEQFF.

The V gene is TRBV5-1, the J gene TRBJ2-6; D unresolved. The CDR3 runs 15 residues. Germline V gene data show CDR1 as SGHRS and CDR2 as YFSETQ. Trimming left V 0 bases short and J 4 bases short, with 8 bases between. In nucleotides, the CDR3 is TGCGCCAGCAGCTTGGATTGGGTCGGGGCCAACGTCCTGACTTTC. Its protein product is CASSLDWVGANVLTF.

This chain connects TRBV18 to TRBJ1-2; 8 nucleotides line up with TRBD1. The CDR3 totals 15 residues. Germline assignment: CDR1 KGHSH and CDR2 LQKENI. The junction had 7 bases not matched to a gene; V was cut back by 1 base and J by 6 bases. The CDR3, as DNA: TGTGCCAGCTCACCACTCCAGGGGGCAAAGGATGGCTACACCTTC. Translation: CASSPLQGAKDGYTF.

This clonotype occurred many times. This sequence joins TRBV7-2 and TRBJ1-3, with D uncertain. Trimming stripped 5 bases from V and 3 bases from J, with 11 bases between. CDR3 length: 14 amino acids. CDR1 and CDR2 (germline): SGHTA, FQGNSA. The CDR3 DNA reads TGTGCCAGCAGCCCTTCCTCTTATGGAAACACCATATATTTT. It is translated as CASSPSSYGNTIYF.

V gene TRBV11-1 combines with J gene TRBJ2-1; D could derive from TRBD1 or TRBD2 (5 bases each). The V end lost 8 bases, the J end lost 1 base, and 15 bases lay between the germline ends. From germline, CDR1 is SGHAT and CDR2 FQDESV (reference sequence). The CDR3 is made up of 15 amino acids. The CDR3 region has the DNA TGTGCCAGCTCATACGGGGCGGGTTCCTACAATGAGCAGTTCTTC. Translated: CASSYGAGSYNEQFF.

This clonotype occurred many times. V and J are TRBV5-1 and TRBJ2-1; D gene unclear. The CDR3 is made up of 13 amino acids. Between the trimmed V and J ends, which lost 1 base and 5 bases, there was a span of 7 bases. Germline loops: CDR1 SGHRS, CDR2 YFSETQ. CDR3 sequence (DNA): TGCGCCAGCAGCTTGCAGGCAAACAATGAGCAGTTCTTC. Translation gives CASSLQANNEQFF. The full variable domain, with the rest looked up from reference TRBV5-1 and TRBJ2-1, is KAGVTQTPRYLIKTRGQQVTLSCSPISGHRSVSWYQQTPGQGLQFLFEYFSETQRNKGNFPGRFSGRQFSNSRSEMNVSTLELGDSALYLCASSLQANNEQFFGPGTRLTVL.

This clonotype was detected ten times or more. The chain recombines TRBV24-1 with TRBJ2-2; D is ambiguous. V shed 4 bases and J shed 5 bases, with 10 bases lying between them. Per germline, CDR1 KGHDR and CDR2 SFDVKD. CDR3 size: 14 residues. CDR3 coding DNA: TGTGCCACCAGTGACCGGACGTGGACCGGGGAGCTGTTTTTT. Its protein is CATSDRTWTGELFF.

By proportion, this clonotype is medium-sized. CDR3 sequence: CASSQGIGALTDTQYF. The CDR3, as DNA: TGTGCCAGCAGCCAAGGGATCGGAGCCCTCACAGATACGCAGTATTTT. The chain uses TRBV14 and TRBJ2-3, with D unresolved. The CDR3 is 16 amino acids. Germline-derived CDR1 and CDR2 are SGHDN and FVKESK. V was cut by 1 base and J by 2 bases, with 13 bases left in between.

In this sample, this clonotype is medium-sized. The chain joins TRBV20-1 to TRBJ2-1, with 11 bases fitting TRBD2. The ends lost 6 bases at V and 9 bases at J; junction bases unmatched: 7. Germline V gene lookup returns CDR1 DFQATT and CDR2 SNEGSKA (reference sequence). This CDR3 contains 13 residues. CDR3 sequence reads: CSAPLAGVGEQFF. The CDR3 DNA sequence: TGCAGTGCGCCACTAGCGGGAGTGGGTGAGCAGTTCTTC.

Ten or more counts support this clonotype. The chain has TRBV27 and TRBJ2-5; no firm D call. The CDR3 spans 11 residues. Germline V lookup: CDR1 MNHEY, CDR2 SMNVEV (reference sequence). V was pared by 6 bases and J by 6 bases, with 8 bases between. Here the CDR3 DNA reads TGTGCCAGCAGGAAAAAAAAGACCCAGTACTTC. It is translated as CASRKKKTQYF.

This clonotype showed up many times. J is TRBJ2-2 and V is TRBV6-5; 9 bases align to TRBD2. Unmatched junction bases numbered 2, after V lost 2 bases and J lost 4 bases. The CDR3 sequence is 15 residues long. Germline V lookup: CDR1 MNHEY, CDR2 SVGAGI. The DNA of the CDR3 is TGTGCCAGCAGTTACGGGACTAGCAGCACCGGGGAGCTGTTTTTT. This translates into CASSYGTSSTGELFF.

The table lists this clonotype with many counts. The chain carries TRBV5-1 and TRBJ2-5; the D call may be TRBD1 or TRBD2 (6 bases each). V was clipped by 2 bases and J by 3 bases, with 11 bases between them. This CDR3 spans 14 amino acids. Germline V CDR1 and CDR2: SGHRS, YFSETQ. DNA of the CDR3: TGCGCCAGCAGCTTTCCGGGGGCTGAAGAGACCCAGTACTTC. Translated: CASSFPGAEETQYF.

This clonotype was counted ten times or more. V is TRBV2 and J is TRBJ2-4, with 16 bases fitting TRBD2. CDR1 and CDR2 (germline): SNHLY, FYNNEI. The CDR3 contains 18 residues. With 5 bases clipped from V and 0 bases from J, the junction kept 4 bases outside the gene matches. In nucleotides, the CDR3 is TGTGCCAGCAGTAGGGGACTAGCGGGAGGGCTAGCCAAAAACATTCAGTACTTC. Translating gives CASSRGLAGGLAKNIQYF.

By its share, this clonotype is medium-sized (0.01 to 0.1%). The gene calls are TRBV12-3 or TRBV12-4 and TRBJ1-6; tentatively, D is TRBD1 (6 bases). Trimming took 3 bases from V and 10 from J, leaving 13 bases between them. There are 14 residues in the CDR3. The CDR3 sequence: CASSFTGRNSPLHF. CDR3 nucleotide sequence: TGTGCCAGCAGTTTTACAGGGCGCAACTCACCCCTCCACTTT.

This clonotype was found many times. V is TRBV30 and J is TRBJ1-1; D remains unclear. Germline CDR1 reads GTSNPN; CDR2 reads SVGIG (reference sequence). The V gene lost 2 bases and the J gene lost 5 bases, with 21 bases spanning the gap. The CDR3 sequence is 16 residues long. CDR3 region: CAWSPTRTVVRTEAFF. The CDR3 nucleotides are TGTGCCTGGAGTCCCACTCGTACAGTGGTGAGGACTGAAGCTTTCTTT.

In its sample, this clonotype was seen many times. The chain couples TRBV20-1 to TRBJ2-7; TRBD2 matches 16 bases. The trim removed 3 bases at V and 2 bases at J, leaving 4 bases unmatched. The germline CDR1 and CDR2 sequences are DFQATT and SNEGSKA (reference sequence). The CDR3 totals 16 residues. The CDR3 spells CSARVGTSGRAYEQYF. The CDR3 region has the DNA TGCAGTGCTAGGGTAGGGACTAGCGGGAGGGCCTACGAGCAGTACTTC.

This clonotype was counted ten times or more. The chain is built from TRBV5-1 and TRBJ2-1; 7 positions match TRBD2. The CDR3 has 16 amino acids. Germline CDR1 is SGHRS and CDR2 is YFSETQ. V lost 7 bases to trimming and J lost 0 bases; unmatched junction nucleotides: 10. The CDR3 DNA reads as TGCGCCAGCGGAGAAGACCGCGGGAGCTCCTACAATGAGCAGTTCTTC. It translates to CASGEDRGSSYNEQFF.

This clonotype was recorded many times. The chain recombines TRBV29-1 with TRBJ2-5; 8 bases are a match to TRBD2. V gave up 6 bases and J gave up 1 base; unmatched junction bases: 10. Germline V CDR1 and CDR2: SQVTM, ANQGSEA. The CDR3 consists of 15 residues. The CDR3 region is CSVGTRRCFQETQYF. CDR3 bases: TGCAGCGTGGGGACTAGAAGGTGTTTCCAAGAGACCCAGTACTTC. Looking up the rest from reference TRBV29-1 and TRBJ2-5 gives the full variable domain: SAVISQKPSRDICQRGTSLTIQCQVDSQVTMMFWYRQQPGQSLTLIATANQGSEATYESGFVIDKFPISRPNLTFSTLTVSNMSPEDSSIYLCSVGTRRCFQETQYFGPGTRLLVL.

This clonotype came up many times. In DNA form, the CDR3 reads TGTGCCACCAGCAGAGGGCAGGCTTATGAAAAACTGTTTTTT. Its protein is CATSRGQAYEKLFF. The chain couples TRBV15 to TRBJ1-4, with no clear D. The CDR3 runs to 14 residues. The ends were cut back, 1 base at V and 6 bases at J, with 9 bases in the middle. Germline V gene data show CDR1 as LNHNV and CDR2 as YYDKDF (reference sequence).

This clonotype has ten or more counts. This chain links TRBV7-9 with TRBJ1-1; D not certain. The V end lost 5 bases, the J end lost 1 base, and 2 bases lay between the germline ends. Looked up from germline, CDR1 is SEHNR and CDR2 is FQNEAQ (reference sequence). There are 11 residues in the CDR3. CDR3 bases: TGTGCCAGCAGCCGGAACACTGAAGCTTTCTTT. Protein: CASSRNTEAFF.

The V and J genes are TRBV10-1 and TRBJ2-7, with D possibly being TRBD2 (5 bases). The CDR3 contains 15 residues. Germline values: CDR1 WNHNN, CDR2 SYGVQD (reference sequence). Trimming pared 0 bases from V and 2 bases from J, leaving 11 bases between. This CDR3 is CASSESGRPTYEQYF. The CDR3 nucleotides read TGCGCCAGCAGTGAGTCAGGGAGACCAACCTACGAGCAGTACTTC.

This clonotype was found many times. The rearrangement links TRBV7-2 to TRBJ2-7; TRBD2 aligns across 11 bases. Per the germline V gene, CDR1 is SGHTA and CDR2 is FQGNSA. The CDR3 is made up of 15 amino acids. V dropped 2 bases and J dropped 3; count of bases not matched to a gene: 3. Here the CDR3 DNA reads TGTGCCAGCAGCTTAACTAGCGGGAGAGGCTACGAGCAGTACTTC. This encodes CASSLTSGRGYEQYF. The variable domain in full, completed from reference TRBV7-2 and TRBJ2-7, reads GAGVSQSPSNKVTEKGKDVELRCDPISGHTALYWYRQSLGQGLEFLIYFQGNSAPDKSGLPSDRFSAERTGGSVSTLTIQRTQQEDSAVYLCASSLTSGRGYEQYFGPGTRLTVT.